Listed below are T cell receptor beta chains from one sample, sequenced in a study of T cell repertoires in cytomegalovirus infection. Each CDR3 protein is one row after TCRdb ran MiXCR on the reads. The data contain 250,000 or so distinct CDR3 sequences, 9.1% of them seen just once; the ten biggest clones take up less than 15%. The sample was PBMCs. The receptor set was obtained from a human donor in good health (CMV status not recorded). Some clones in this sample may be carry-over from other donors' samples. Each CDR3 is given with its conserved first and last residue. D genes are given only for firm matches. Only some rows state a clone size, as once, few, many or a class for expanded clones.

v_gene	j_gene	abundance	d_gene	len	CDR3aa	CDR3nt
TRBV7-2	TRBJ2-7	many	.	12	CASSGSGYEQYF	TGTGCCAGCAGCGGGTCGGGCTACGAGCAGTACTTC
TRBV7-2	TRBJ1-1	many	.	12	CASSQWNTEAFF	TGTGCCAGCAGCCAGTGGAACACTGAAGCTTTCTTT
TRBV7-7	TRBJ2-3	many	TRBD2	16	CASSLSPAGGLDTQYF	TGTGCTAGCAGCTTAAGCCCAGCGGGAGGGCTCGATACGCAGTATTTT
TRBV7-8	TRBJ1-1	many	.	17	CASSSTRGTEMNTEAFF	TGTGCCAGCAGCTCAACTAGGGGGACGGAAATGAACACTGAAGCTTTCTTT
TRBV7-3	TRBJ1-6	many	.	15	CASSLAGGGNSPLHF	TGTGCCAGCAGCTTGGCCGGGGGGGGTAATTCACCCCTCCACTTT
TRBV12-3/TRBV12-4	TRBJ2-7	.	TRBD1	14	CASRGQTLSYEQYF	TGTGCCAGCAGGGGACAGACGCTCTCCTACGAGCAGTACTTC
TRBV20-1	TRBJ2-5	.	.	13	CSAPRAAGETQYF	TGCAGTGCTCCCCGGGCCGCCGGGGAGACCCAGTACTTC
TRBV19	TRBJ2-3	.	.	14	CASRRTASTDTQYF	TGTGCCAGTAGGAGGACAGCAAGCACAGATACGCAGTATTTT
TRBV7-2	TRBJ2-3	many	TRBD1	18	CASSLGPDRAQSADTQYF	TGTGCCAGCAGCTTAGGGCCTGACAGGGCCCAGTCGGCAGATACGCAGTATTTT
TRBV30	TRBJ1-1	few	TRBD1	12	CAWTSTGTEAFF	TGTGCCTGGACATCGACAGGGACAGAAGCTTTCTTT
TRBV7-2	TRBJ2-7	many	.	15	CASSLARTGSYEQYF	TGTGCCAGCAGCTTAGCGCGTACCGGCTCCTACGAGCAGTACTTC
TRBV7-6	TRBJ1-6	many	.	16	CASSLAEPGLGSPLHF	TGTGCCAGCAGCTTAGCAGAACCAGGACTGGGATCACCCCTCCACTTT
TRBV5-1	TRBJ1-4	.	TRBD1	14	CASSRQGGDEKLFF	TGCGCCAGCAGCCGACAGGGAGGCGATGAAAAACTGTTTTTT
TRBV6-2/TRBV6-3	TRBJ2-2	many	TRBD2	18	CASSQAKGLAAVTGELFF	TGTGCCAGCAGTCAAGCGAAGGGACTAGCGGCGGTCACCGGGGAGCTGTTTTTT
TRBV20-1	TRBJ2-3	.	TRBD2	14	CSARGGLAGKTQYF	TGCAGTGCTAGAGGGGGACTAGCGGGGAAAACGCAGTATTTT
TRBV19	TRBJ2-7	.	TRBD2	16	CASSGAGTSGFYEQYF	TGTGCCAGTAGTGGTGCCGGGACTAGCGGTTTCTACGAGCAGTACTTC
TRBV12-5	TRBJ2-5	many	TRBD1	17	CASGSPPGTALQETQYF	TGTGCTAGTGGTTCCCCGCCGGGGACAGCTCTTCAAGAGACCCAGTACTTC
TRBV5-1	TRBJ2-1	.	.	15	CASSSLTGFYNEQFF	TGCGCCAGCAGCTCCCTGACGGGATTCTACAATGAGCAGTTCTTC
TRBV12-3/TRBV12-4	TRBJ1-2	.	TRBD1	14	CASSTGTGGFGYTF	TGTGCCAGCAGTACCGGGACAGGGGGCTTTGGCTACACCTTC
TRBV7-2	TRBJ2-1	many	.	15	CASSSQASRYNEQFF	TGTGCCAGCAGCTCCCAGGCTAGCAGATACAATGAGCAGTTCTTC
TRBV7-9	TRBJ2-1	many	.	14	CASITGASYNEQFF	TGTGCCAGCATTACTGGGGCTTCCTACAATGAGCAGTTCTTC
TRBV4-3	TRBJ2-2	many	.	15	CASSPGLPNTGELFF	TGCGCCAGCAGCCCGGGGCTACCGAACACCGGGGAGCTGTTTTTT
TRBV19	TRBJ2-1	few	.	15	CAGENRVPNYNEQFF	TGTGCCGGAGAAAACCGGGTCCCGAACTACAATGAGCAGTTCTTC